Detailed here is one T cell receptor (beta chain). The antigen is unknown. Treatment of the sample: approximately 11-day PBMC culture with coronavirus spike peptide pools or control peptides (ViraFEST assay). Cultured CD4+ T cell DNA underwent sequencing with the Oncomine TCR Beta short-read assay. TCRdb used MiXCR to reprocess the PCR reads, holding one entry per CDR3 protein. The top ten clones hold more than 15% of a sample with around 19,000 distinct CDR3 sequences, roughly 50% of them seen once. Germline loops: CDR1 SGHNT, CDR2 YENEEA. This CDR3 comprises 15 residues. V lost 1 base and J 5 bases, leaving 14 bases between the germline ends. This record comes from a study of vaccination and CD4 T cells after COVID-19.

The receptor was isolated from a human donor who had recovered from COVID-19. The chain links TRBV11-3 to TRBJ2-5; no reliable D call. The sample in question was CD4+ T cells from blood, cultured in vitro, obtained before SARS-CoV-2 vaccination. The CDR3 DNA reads TGTGCCAGCAGCTTAGGTACAGAGGCCAGGGAGACCCAGTACTTC. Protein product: CASSLGTEARETQYF.